The sequence of this T cell receptor beta chain was determined in a study of cytomegalovirus exposure and HLA in healthy donors. Study-level findings and limits: As a later analysis showed, a missense DCLRE1C variant was linked to trimming of TCR beta V- and J-genes. Being indistinguishable, some V segments were excluded, TRBV6-2 and TRBV6-3 among them. A later analysis reportedly found that, within productive TCRs, an Asian-associated ancestry cluster had fewer N-insertions than the mean observed across the roughly 670 donors.

Sampled while nominally healthy, donors likely had unrecorded immune exposures. The germline V gene encodes CDR1 ENHRY and CDR2 SYGVKD. J was trimmed by 0 bases and V by 6 bases; bases with no gene match: 12. CDR3 length: 17 amino acids. Details on this clone: Its antigen is not known.

PCR involved 60 Vbeta and 13 Jbeta primers. Assay: immunoSEQ multiplex PCR; the TCRdb copy retains only in-frame clones and omits some. The sample carries around 130,000 clones, 80% recorded once. The chain recombines TRBV10-3 with TRBJ2-3; 7 bases map to TRBD1. Sequenced sample: PBMCs. The receptor comes from a man between 35 and 55 years old in good health and CMV-seronegative. The CDR3 region has the DNA TGTGCCATCAGCCCTTATCCGACAGGGCCTAGCACAGATACGCAGTATTTT. Its translation: CAISPYPTGPSTDTQYF.